This passage covers 5 T cell receptor beta chains from one sample sequenced in a study of lung T cells in sarcoidosis with Löfgren's syndrome. TCRdb called the reads again in MiXCR, with one record for every CDR3 protein. This table holds roughly 63,000 distinct CDR3 sequences, roughly 20% found once. Specimen: CD4+ T cells from PBMCs. These receptors were taken from a human donor with sarcoidosis (Löfgren's syndrome or another form), or a control subject (not recorded which).

The chain employs TRBV10-1 and TRBJ1-5, with D hard to call. In germline, CDR1 is WNHNN, CDR2 SYGVQD (reference sequence). The CDR3 has 14 residues. Deletions cut 2 bases from V and 1 base from J, with 6 bases between. The chain's CDR3 is CASSETGSNQPQHF. DNA for the CDR3: TGCGCCAGCAGTGAGACGGGGAGCAATCAGCCCCAGCATTTT.

A few counts support this clonotype. This chain uses TRBV2 with TRBJ2-5, with 7 bases matching TRBD2. V lost 6 bases to trimming and J lost 2 bases; unmatched junction nucleotides: 6. CDR1 and CDR2 (germline): SNHLY, FYNNEI. The CDR3 covers 14 residues. The CDR3 sequence is CASSPGTTQETQYF. The CDR3 DNA sequence: TGTGCCAGCAGCCCCGGGACTACACAAGAGACCCAGTACTTC.

V gene TRBV10-3 combines with J gene TRBJ2-3; possible D gene TRBD1, 6 bases. The V end lost 6 bases, the J end lost 3 bases, and 13 bases lay between the germline ends. Germline-derived CDR1 and CDR2 are ENHRY and SYGVKD. This CDR3 is 14 amino acids long. The CDR3 nucleotides are TGTGCCATCAGACAGGGTGAGGTTACAGATACGCAGTATTTT. Encoded protein: CAIRQGEVTDTQYF.

This clonotype was found a few times. The chain recombines TRBV6-1 with TRBJ1-3; 9 bases agree with TRBD1. The CDR3 is made up of 15 amino acids. J lost 4 bases, V lost 6 bases, and 7 bases had no gene match. Germline V gene data show CDR1 as MNHNS and CDR2 as SASEGT. The CDR3 reads CASSRTGDTGNTIYF. In DNA form, the CDR3 reads TGTGCCAGCAGCCGGACAGGGGATACCGGAAACACCATATATTTT.

J is TRBJ2-3 and V is TRBV11-2; D perhaps matches TRBD1 (5 bases). CDR1 is SGHAT, CDR2 FQNNGV, per germline. V gave up 1 base and J gave up 3 bases, with 14 bases separating them. This CDR3 is built from 16 residues. CDR3 DNA sequence: TGTGCCAGCAGCTTAGTAAAGGGGCGCAGAACAGATACGCAGTATTTT. Amino acids: CASSLVKGRRTDTQYF. Looking up the rest from reference TRBV11-2 and TRBJ2-3 gives the full variable domain: EAGVAQSPRYKIIEKRQSVAFWCNPISGHATLYWYQQILGQGPKLLIQFQNNGVVDDSQLPKDRFSAERLKGVDSTLKIQPAKLEDSAVYLCASSLVKGRRTDTQYFGPGTRLTVL.